The present T cell receptor (beta chain) was sequenced within a study of glioma-infiltrating T cells. General observations from the study: Very few CDR3 sequences were shared between tissue and blood.

Germline V CDR1 and CDR2: MNHEY, SMNVEV (reference sequence). Deletions cut 3 bases from V and 0 bases from J, with 6 bases between. The CDR3 loop spans 14 amino acids. As concerns this clonotype: The antigen remains unidentified.

The iRepertoire nested amplicon-rescue multiplex PCR amplified TCR alpha and beta CDR3s from RNA. MiXCR, applied by TCRdb to the multiplex PCR reads, yields one record per CDR3 protein. This sample has 150,000 or so distinct CDR3 sequences; approximately 40% occur once, and the top ten carry around 20%. The sequencing sample was made of glioma tissue, nonneoplastic brain tissue, or PBMCs (not recorded which). This chain joins TRBV27 and TRBJ2-1; D perhaps matches TRBD1 (6 bases). The receptor comes from a human donor with low-grade glioma or glioblastoma, undergoing nonglioma brain surgery, or in good health (not recorded which). CDR3 region: CASSFRGSYNEQFF. The DNA for the CDR3 is TGTGCCAGCAGTTTCAGGGGCTCCTACAATGAGCAGTTCTTC.